This is a list of T cell receptor beta chains from one sample in a study of shared clonotypes between healthy human individuals. Sequencing was performed with immunoSEQ multiplex PCR; in TCRdb, only in-frame clones are kept and a portion is missing. The data contain about 680,000 clones, 60% to 80% of them seen just once; the ten biggest clones take up around 1.8%. The specimen sequenced was memory CD4+ T cells sorted from blood. Receptors originate from a woman aged 30 to 39 in good health. Each CDR3 is given with its conserved first and last residue. D genes are given only for firm matches. Part of the rows lack a size; the others show once, few, many or a class for expanded clones.

clone_size j_call d_call v_call cdr3_nt cdr3_aa
NA TRBJ2-7 NA TRBV7-2 TGTGCCAGCAGCTTAGCTCCGGCCGAGCAGTACTTC CASSLAPAEQYF
NA TRBJ2-5 NA TRBV7-3 TGTGCCAGCAGCTTACGGCGCGCGGCCCAAGAGACCCAGTACTTC CASSLRRAAQETQYF
NA TRBJ2-7 TRBD1 TRBV28 TGTGCCAGCAGAACAGGACAGGGGGCTTGGGAGCAGTACTTC CASRTGQGAWEQYF
NA TRBJ2-3 NA TRBV5-1 TGCGCCAGCAGCCTCGATGGACCCACGCAGTATTTT CASSLDGPTQYF
NA TRBJ2-1 NA TRBV29-1 TGCAGCGGTCAGGGGGGGAACAATGAGCAGTTCTTC CSGQGGNNEQFF
NA TRBJ1-5 NA TRBV4-1 TGCGCCAGCAGCCAAGATCCTCAGAGTTATCAGCCCCAGCATTTT CASSQDPQSYQPQHF
NA TRBJ2-7 TRBD1 TRBV29-1 TGCAGCGTTGACAGACAGGGTTCAATCTACGAGCAGTACTTC CSVDRQGSIYEQYF
NA TRBJ2-4 TRBD2 TRBV28 TGTGCCAGCAGTTTTCGGGGGGTCAACATTCAGTACTTC CASSFRGVNIQYF
NA TRBJ2-1 TRBD2 TRBV7-2 TGTGCCAGCAGCTCGCGAACCGGGACTAGCGCCAATGAGCAGTTCTTC CASSSRTGTSANEQFF
NA TRBJ2-3 NA TRBV27 TGTGCCAGCAGTAACCTAGGCACAGATACGCAGTATTTT CASSNLGTDTQYF
NA TRBJ1-1 TRBD1 TRBV19 TGTGCCAGTAGACTTGACCGGACAGGGGCGGGAGCTTTCTTT CASRLDRTGAGAFF
NA TRBJ1-5 NA TRBV28 TGTGCCAGCAGTTCCACAGTCCGGGCTCAGCCCCAGCATTTT CASSSTVRAQPQHF
NA TRBJ2-7 NA TRBV18 TGTGCCAGCTCACCCCCCGGGGAGGGGGCCGAGCAGTACTTC CASSPPGEGAEQYF
NA TRBJ1-1 NA TRBV15 TGTGCCACCAGCAGAGATCGTTACAGAACGAACACTGAAGCTTTCTTT CATSRDRYRTNTEAFF
NA TRBJ2-3 NA TRBV19 TGTGCCAGTAGTAGAGCGGGCTTTAGCACAGATACGCAGTATTTT CASSRAGFSTDTQYF
NA TRBJ2-2 NA TRBV7-2 TGTGCCAGCGGCCCGCAAACCGGGGAGCTGTTTTTT CASGPQTGELFF
NA TRBJ2-3 NA TRBV30 TGTGCCTGGAGTGTAGACGGGAGAACAGATACGCAGTATTTT CAWSVDGRTDTQYF
NA TRBJ1-2 TRBD1 TRBV28 TGTGCCAGCATTCCGGGACAGACAAACTATGGCTACACCTTC CASIPGQTNYGYTF
NA TRBJ1-5 NA TRBV5-6 TGTGCCAGCAGCTTGGGGGACGTAAGTCAGCCCCAGCATTTT CASSLGDVSQPQHF
NA TRBJ2-3 TRBD2 TRBV4-2 TGTGCCAGCAGCCTTGAGGGGGTCCAGCGGGAGGGGTGGGCAGATACGCAGTATTTT CASSLEGVQREGWADTQYF
NA TRBJ2-3 NA TRBV19 TGTGCCAGTAGTATTGGCGAGAATACGCAGTATTTT CASSIGENTQYF
NA TRBJ2-7 NA TRBV14 TGTGCCAGCAGCCAAGGAAGGGGGGGCAGCTCCTACGAGCAGTACTTC CASSQGRGGSSYEQYF
NA TRBJ2-5 TRBD1 TRBV19 TGTGCCAGTTCAAAGGGTGGGACAGTCCAAGAGACCCAGTACTTC CASSKGGTVQETQYF
NA TRBJ2-7 NA TRBV20-1 TGCAGTGCTAGAGAAATCTACGAGCAGTACTTC CSAREIYEQYF
NA TRBJ2-7 TRBD1 TRBV18 TGTGCCAGCTCACCGGGGACAGGCGAGCAGTACTTC CASSPGTGEQYF
few TRBJ2-3 NA TRBV19 TGTGCCAGTAGTAAAGGACAGATGCACACAGATACGCAGTATTTT CASSKGQMHTDTQYF
NA TRBJ2-1 TRBD2 TRBV25-1 TGTGCCAGCAGTAGCCAGACTAGCGGGATTCGGGTTGAGCAGTTCTTC CASSSQTSGIRVEQFF
NA TRBJ2-3 NA TRBV27 TGTGCCAGCCTTCCAAACTTCGGCGCAGATACGCAGTATTTT CASLPNFGADTQYF
NA TRBJ1-2 NA TRBV28 TGTGCCAGCAGTCGACCGGGACAATTCTATGGCTACACCTTC CASSRPGQFYGYTF
NA TRBJ2-1 NA TRBV7-2 TGTGCCAGCAGCTTAATGAGTAGTAGTTACAATGAGCAGTTCTTC CASSLMSSSYNEQFF
NA TRBJ2-1 TRBD2 TRBV10-3 TGTGCCATCAGACCTAGCGGGAGTATATATGAGCAGTTCTTC CAIRPSGSIYEQFF
few TRBJ2-7 NA TRBV23-1 TGCGCCAGCAGTCTGCCCCGGGACACGGCCCACCATTACGAGCAGTACTTC CASSLPRDTAHHYEQYF
NA TRBJ2-5 TRBD2 TRBV25-1 TGTGCCAGCAGTGATCCCACTAGCGGGAGAGCAGGAGAGACCCAGTACTTC CASSDPTSGRAGETQYF
many TRBJ1-4 NA TRBV5-1 TGCGCCAGCAGCTTGGCCGGGACACAAGGCGAAAAACTGTTTTTT CASSLAGTQGEKLFF
NA TRBJ1-1 NA TRBV14 TGTGCCAGCAGACGGACCGGGGAGGGCACTGAAGCTTTCTTT CASRRTGEGTEAFF
NA TRBJ2-2 NA TRBV2 TGTGCCAGCAAGGCACAGACGAACACCGGGGAGCTGTTTTTT CASKAQTNTGELFF
few TRBJ1-1 NA TRBV21-1 TGTGCCAGCAGCAAACCAAGGGGCCGAACTGAAGCTTTCTTT CASSKPRGRTEAFF
NA TRBJ1-5 TRBD1 TRBV19 TGTGCCAGTAGTATAATAGACAGGGGAGTGCGTACTAGCAATCAGCCCCAGCATTTT CASSIIDRGVRTSNQPQHF
NA TRBJ2-2 NA TRBV5-1 TGCGCCAGCAGCCCGGGCCGAAACACCGGGGAGCTGTTTTTT CASSPGRNTGELFF
NA TRBJ1-1 NA TRBV18 TGTGCCAGCTCACCGGACGCGAACACTGAAGCTTTCTTT CASSPDANTEAFF
once TRBJ2-1 TRBD1 TRBV7-9 TGTGCCAGCAGCTACCGGACAGGGGGTAGCTACAATGAGCAGTTCTTC CASSYRTGGSYNEQFF
NA TRBJ2-3 NA TRBV6-1 TGTGCCAGCAGTCAGCGGTCAGGGCCAGATACGCAGTATTTT CASSQRSGPDTQYF
NA TRBJ2-7 NA TRBV7-3 TGTGCCAGCAGCTTATCAGGGGTCGAGCAGTACTTC CASSLSGVEQYF
NA TRBJ2-7 TRBD1 TRBV6-6 TGTGCCAGCAGCGGACAGGGGCGCCACGAGCAGTACTTC CASSGQGRHEQYF
NA TRBJ2-1 TRBD2 TRBV13 TGTGCCAGCAGCCCTCGGACTAGCGGGGGCGTCTACAATGAGCAGTTCTTC CASSPRTSGGVYNEQFF
few TRBJ1-6 NA TRBV19 TGTGCCAGTAGTATGGACCCTAAGAATTCACCCCTCCACTTT CASSMDPKNSPLHF
NA TRBJ2-5 TRBD2 TRBV4-1 TGCGCCAGCAGCCGAGGGACTAGCGGGAGCGAGACCCAGTACTTC CASSRGTSGSETQYF